One and the same sample provided the 17 T cell receptor beta chains below, sequenced in a study of CD8 T cells in Susac syndrome. With random hexamers, 0.5 to 1 ug RNA was reverse transcribed. TCRdb redid the calling of the immunoSEQ multiplex PCR reads with MiXCR, one entry per CDR3 protein. The data show approximately 280,000 distinct CDR3 sequences, approximately 84% seen once. The material sequenced was CD8+ T cells from PBMCs. The source of these receptors is a human donor with multiple sclerosis.

The rearrangement links TRBV4-1 to TRBJ2-1; 8 bases map to TRBD2. Germline V gene lookup returns CDR1 MGHRA and CDR2 YSYEKL. With 1 base clipped from V and 6 bases from J, the junction kept 8 bases outside the gene matches. This CDR3 is built from 16 residues. The CDR3 DNA reads as TGCGCCAGCAGCCAAGTACGGGGCGGGAGGCGCAATGAGCAGTTCTTC. Translating gives CASSQVRGGRRNEQFF.

The rearrangement uses TRBV20-1 and TRBJ1-3; D might be TRBD1 (5 bases). Germline V lookup: CDR1 DFQATT, CDR2 SNEGSKA (reference sequence). The V gene lost 6 bases and the J gene lost 0 bases, with 12 bases spanning the gap. The CDR3 sequence is 14 residues long. This CDR3 is CSARDRRSGNTIYF. In nucleotides, the CDR3 is TGCAGTGCGCGGGACCGACGCTCTGGAAACACCATATATTTT.

The V gene is TRBV24-1, the J gene TRBJ1-2; D uncertain. Germline lookup yields CDR1 KGHDR and CDR2 SFDVKD. The V end was cut by 6 bases, the J end by 4 bases, with 11 bases between. The length of the CDR3 is 13 residues. CDR3 region: CATSQGDSYGYTF. CDR3 coding DNA: TGTGCCACCAGTCAAGGTGATTCCTATGGCTACACCTTC.

The J gene is TRBJ2-5, the V gene TRBV4-1; the match to TRBD2 covers 11 bases. This CDR3 contains 16 residues. J was trimmed by 4 bases and V by 6 bases; bases with no gene match: 10. CDR1 is MGHRA, CDR2 YSYEKL, per germline. The CDR3 loop reads CASRNGGGTSGETQYF. The CDR3 DNA sequence: TGCGCCAGCAGGAATGGGGGGGGGACTAGCGGAGAGACCCAGTACTTC.

The chain recombines TRBV6-5 with TRBJ1-3; D gene ambiguous. V lost 6 bases and J 0 bases, leaving 12 bases between the germline ends. Germline values: CDR1 MNHEY, CDR2 SVGAGI. The CDR3 is 15 residues long. CDR3: CASSPSLYSGNTIYF. Here the CDR3 DNA reads TGTGCCAGCAGCCCTTCGTTGTACTCTGGAAACACCATATATTTT.

The genes are TRBV13 and TRBJ2-1; 9 bases align to TRBD2. Looked up from germline, CDR1 is PRHDT and CDR2 is FYEKMQ (reference sequence). CDR3 size: 15 residues. V lost 5 bases, J lost 4 bases, and 6 bases stayed unmatched. The DNA for the CDR3 is TGTGCCAGCAGCCGAAGCGGGAGGAGTTACAATGAGCAGTTCTTC. Its protein is CASSRSGRSYNEQFF.

The CDR3 reads CASSRLIGGPMTTEAFF. Here the CDR3 DNA reads TGTGCCAGCAGTCGCCTGATCGGGGGCCCTATGACCACTGAAGCTTTCTTT. The rearrangement joins TRBV27 to TRBJ1-1, with D possibly being TRBD1 (6 bases). Germline assignment: CDR1 MNHEY and CDR2 SMNVEV (reference sequence). With 5 bases removed from V and 4 bases from J, the gap between germline ends came to 23 bases. The CDR3 extends over 17 amino acids.

The chain couples TRBV6-5 to TRBJ1-5; D not resolved. V dropped 1 base and J dropped 6 bases, with 10 bases sitting between them. From germline, CDR1 is MNHEY and CDR2 SVGAGI. The CDR3 length is 14 residues. The CDR3 nucleotides read TGTGCCAGCAGTTACTATGTGGGTGCTCAGCCCCAGCATTTT. Amino acid sequence: CASSYYVGAQPQHF.

The chain uses TRBV27 and TRBJ1-1; maybe TRBD1 (6 bases). The CDR3 has 16 residues. Per germline, CDR1 MNHEY and CDR2 SMNVEV (reference sequence). V was clipped by 8 bases and J by 6 bases, with 25 bases between them. The CDR3 loop is CASVLFNGGPLAEAFF. CDR3 nucleotide sequence: TGTGCCAGCGTTTTATTCAACGGGGGGCCCTTGGCTGAAGCTTTCTTT.

In regard to this clonotype: The junction departs from germline at one end; a sequencing error may be responsible. The rearrangement uses TRBV7-9 and TRBJ1-4, with 8 positions matching TRBD1. The CDR3 has 15 residues. Germline loops: CDR1 SEHNR, CDR2 FQNEAQ (reference sequence). CDR3 loop: CASSFFPDRDHAEVF. CDR3 DNA sequence: TGTGCCAGCAGCTTTTTCCCGGACAGGGACCACGCAGAGGTTTTT.

The chain recombines TRBV12-5 with TRBJ2-1; 9 nucleotides align to TRBD1. V trimming: 6 bases; J trimming: 2 bases; junction bases outside the gene matches: 8. The CDR3 extends over 16 amino acids. Germline values: CDR1 LGHNT, CDR2 FRNRAP. CDR3 sequence: CASGPPGTGTYNEQFF. Here the CDR3 DNA reads TGTGCTAGTGGCCCCCCCGGGACAGGGACCTACAATGAGCAGTTCTTC.

The chain recombines TRBV13 with TRBJ2-7; 8 nucleotides match TRBD2. Germline trimming cut 6 bases from V and 6 bases from J; bases unmatched to any gene: 7. The germline V gene encodes CDR1 PRHDT and CDR2 FYEKMQ (reference sequence). This CDR3 is 13 amino acids long. CDR3: CASRQRELGEQYF. The CDR3 coding sequence is TGTGCCAGCAGACAGCGGGAGTTGGGCGAGCAGTACTTC.

This chain uses TRBV13 with TRBJ1-2; the D gene is possibly TRBD1 (6 bases). The germline CDR1 and CDR2 sequences are PRHDT and FYEKMQ (reference sequence). V shed 5 bases and J shed 5 bases, with 15 bases lying between them. This CDR3 contains 14 residues. This chain's CDR3 is CASSPRGSPYGYTF. The CDR3 DNA reads as TGTGCCAGCAGCCCGAGGGGGAGCCCGTATGGCTACACCTTC.

The V call is TRBV28, the J call TRBJ1-2; maybe TRBD1 (5 bases). CDR1 is MDHEN and CDR2 is SYDVKM in the germline V gene. V was shortened by 4 bases and J by 5 bases, with 17 bases between the two germline ends. The CDR3 sequence is 15 residues long. CDR3 amino acids: CASSSLLRDPYGYTF. The CDR3 coding sequence is TGTGCCAGCAGTTCCCTCCTCCGGGACCCTTATGGCTACACCTTC.

This sequence joins TRBV29-1 and TRBJ2-1; TRBD1 or TRBD2 may be the D gene (6 bases each). Trimming removed 6 bases from V and 2 bases from J, with 14 bases in between. There are 14 residues in the CDR3. CDR1 and CDR2 from the germline V gene are SQVTM and ANQGSEA. CDR3 nucleotide sequence: TGCAGCGTCCTTACGGGGGCCACCTACAATGAGCAGTTCTTC. Residues: CSVLTGATYNEQFF.

This chain connects TRBV2 to TRBJ1-6; D call uncertain. Per the germline V gene, CDR1 is SNHLY and CDR2 is FYNNEI. The CDR3 contains 15 residues. Trimming shortened V by 6 bases and J by 0 bases, and 9 bases separated the two germline ends. The CDR3 loop is CASSRASSYNSPLHF. The CDR3 DNA sequence: TGTGCCAGCAGCCGAGCGAGCTCCTATAATTCACCCCTCCACTTT.

This clonotype was counted a few times. The rearrangement joins TRBV6-1 to TRBJ2-3; 8 bases are a match to TRBD2. V trimming: 5 bases; J trimming: 0 bases; junction bases outside the gene matches: 4. Germline assignment: CDR1 MNHNS and CDR2 SASEGT. The CDR3 runs 15 residues. CDR3 amino acids: CASSLLAGSTDTQYF. The CDR3 DNA sequence: TGTGCCAGCAGTCTTCTAGCGGGCAGCACAGATACGCAGTATTTT.